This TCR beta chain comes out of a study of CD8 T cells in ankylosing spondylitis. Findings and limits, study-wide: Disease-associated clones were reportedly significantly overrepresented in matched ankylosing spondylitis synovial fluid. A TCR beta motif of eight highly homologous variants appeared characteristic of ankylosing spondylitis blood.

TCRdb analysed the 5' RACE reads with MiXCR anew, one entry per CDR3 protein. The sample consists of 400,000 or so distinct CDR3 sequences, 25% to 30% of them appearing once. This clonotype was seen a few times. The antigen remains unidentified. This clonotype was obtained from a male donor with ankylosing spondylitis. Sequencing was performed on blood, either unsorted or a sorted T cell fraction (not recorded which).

DNA of the CDR3: TGCAGTTCCGGACAGCTCTACGAGCAGTACTTC. Protein product: CSSGQLYEQYF. V and J are TRBV20-1 and TRBJ2-7, with a possible D match to TRBD1 (6 bases). The CDR3 has 11 amino acids. The V end lost 8 bases, the J end lost 3 bases, and 11 bases lay between the germline ends. Germline-derived CDR1 and CDR2 are DFQATT and SNEGSKA (reference sequence).